These 2 T cell receptor beta chains originate from one sample sequenced in a study of CD8+ T cells in alopecia areata. As the sequencing template, cDNA was produced by extracting RNA and reverse transcribing it. Some clones are missing from TCRdb's copy, which holds only in-frame ones; the method was immunoSEQ multiplex PCR. The sample shows about 94,000 clones, just over 70% of them seen only once. Treatment noted: oral pan-JAK inhibitor, 5-10 mg twice daily. The source was CD8+ T cells sorted from blood, collected around week 42, from a patient treated with tofacitinib. The receptors were sampled from a human donor with alopecia areata.

The CDR3 bases are TGCAGCGCCCCAGTGCGACAGGCAGTGGATGGCTACACCTTC. It translates to CSAPVRQAVDGYTF. This chain uses TRBV29-1 with TRBJ1-2; TRBD1 might be the D (6 bases). V was clipped by 7 bases and J by 6 bases, with 21 bases between them. Germline V CDR1 and CDR2: SQVTM, ANQGSEA. The CDR3 sequence is 14 residues long.

This sequence joins TRBV30 and TRBJ1-1, with D perhaps TRBD1 (5 bases). The CDR3 contains 13 residues. In germline, CDR1 is GTSNPN, CDR2 SVGIG (reference sequence). The V and J ends lost 3 bases and 4 bases respectively, with 12 bases between them. The CDR3 DNA is TGTGCCTGGAGCTGGAGGGACGGCACTGAAGCTTTCTTT. Translated: CAWSWRDGTEAFF.